This TCR beta chain emerged from a study of T cell changes during pregnancy in multiple sclerosis. Generated by immunoSEQ multiplex PCR, the TCRdb table keeps only in-frame clones and is missing some. The repertoire holds about 30,000 clones, with about 92% as singletons. CDR1 and CDR2 (germline): SGHTA, FQGTGA. The J segment lost 5 bases and the V segment lost 6 bases, leaving 4 bases of the junction unmatched. This CDR3 is 13 amino acids long. The source material was CD4+ T cells from peripheral blood mononuclear cells, sampled after pregnancy. V is TRBV7-3 and J is TRBJ2-1, with TRBD1 matching over 7 bases. This clonotype originated in a female donor with multiple sclerosis, enrolled in a pregnancy study. The CDR3 region is CASRGGLDNEQFF. CDR3 in DNA: TGTGCCAGCAGAGGGGGCCTGGACAATGAGCAGTTCTTC. Filled out from reference TRBV7-3 and TRBJ2-1, the complete variable domain reads GAGVSQTPSNKVTEKGKYVELRCDPISGHTALYWYRQSLGQGPEFLIYFQGTGAADDSGLPNDRFFAVRPEGSVSTLKIQRTERGDSAVYLCASRGGLDNEQFFGPGTRLTVL.